This TCR beta chain was recovered during a study of CD8+ T cells in alopecia areata. Whole-study context: Treated patients received oral tofacitinib, 5 to 10 mg twice daily. A 6-month period off drug followed tofacitinib, which lasted 6 to 18 months.

Study results and caveats: Affected scalp, especially in alopecia totalis/universalis, had a higher clonality than normal scalp did.

Germline V gene sequence: CDR1 LNHDA, CDR2 SQIVND (reference sequence). V shed 3 bases and J shed 0 bases, with 12 bases lying between them. This CDR3 has 17 residues. cDNA prepared by RNA extraction and subsequent reverse transcription served as the template for sequencing. Using immunoSEQ multiplex PCR, the repertoire was profiled, and TCRdb retains in-frame clones only, with some absent. The sample lists roughly 130,000 clones; 58% were seen once. A word on this clone: Its specificity is not known.

Sample: CD4+ T cells sorted from blood, taken at week 0. This clonotype was sampled from a human donor with alopecia areata. The V call is TRBV19, the J call TRBJ2-6, with D unresolved. In nucleotides, the CDR3 is TGTGCCAGTAGTATTCTCAGTTTAGGCTCTGGGGCCAACGTCCTGACTTTC. It encodes CASSILSLGSGANVLTF.